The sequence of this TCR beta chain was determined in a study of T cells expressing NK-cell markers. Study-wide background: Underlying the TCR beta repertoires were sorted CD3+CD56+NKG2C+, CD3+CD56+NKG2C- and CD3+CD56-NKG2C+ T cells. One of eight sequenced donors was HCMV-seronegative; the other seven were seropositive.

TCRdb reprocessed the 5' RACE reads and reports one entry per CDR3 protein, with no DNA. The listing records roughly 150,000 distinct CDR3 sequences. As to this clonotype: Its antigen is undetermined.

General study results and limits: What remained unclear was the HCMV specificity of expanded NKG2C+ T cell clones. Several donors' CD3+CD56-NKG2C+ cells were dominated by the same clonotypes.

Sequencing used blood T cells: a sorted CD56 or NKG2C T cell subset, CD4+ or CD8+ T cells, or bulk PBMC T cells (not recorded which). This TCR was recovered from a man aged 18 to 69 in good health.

This CDR3 reads CASSGGEGIIYF. The chain is built from TRBV9 and TRBJ2-7. The length of the CDR3 is 12 residues. CDR1 is SGDLS, CDR2 YYNGEE, per germline. The full variable domain, in which reference TRBV9 and TRBJ2-7 provide the parts outside the CDR3, is DSGVTQTPKHLITATGQRVTLRCSPRSGDLSVYWYQQSLDQGLQFLIQYYNGEERAKGNILERFSAQQFPDLHSELNLSSLELGDSALYFCASSGGEGIIYFGPGTRLTVT.